These 27 T cell receptor beta chains share one sample of origin, sequenced in a study of T cells expressing NK-cell markers. TCRdb reanalyzed the 5' RACE reads, giving one entry per CDR3 protein sequence and no DNA. Its table records about 390,000 distinct CDR3 sequences. Sequencing was done on a sample of blood T cells: a sorted CD56 or NKG2C T cell subset, CD4+ or CD8+ T cells, or bulk PBMC T cells (not recorded which). The receptor set was obtained from a woman between 45 and 60 years old in good health.

V and J are TRBV12-3 or TRBV12-4 and TRBJ2-3; TCRdb's D gene call, TRBD2, goes unchecked for lack of DNA. The CDR3 contains 15 residues. Here the CDR3 reads CASTPDSGSADTQYF.

The chain has TRBV2 and TRBJ2-1; lacking DNA, the TRBD2 call made by TCRdb goes unchecked. The CDR3 is made up of 14 amino acids. Germline-derived CDR1 and CDR2 are SNHLY and FYNNEI. CDR3 protein: CASRRLAGENEQFF.

The chain links TRBV10-2 to TRBJ1-2; TCRdb returns TRBD1, unconfirmable since there is no DNA. This CDR3 is 12 amino acids long. CDR1 is WSHSY, CDR2 SAAADI, per germline. The CDR3 sequence is CASSEAGDGYTF.

The CDR3 loop reads CASSWRQGTDTQYF. The genes are TRBV7-9 and TRBJ2-3; TCRdb gives TRBD1 as the D gene, but with no DNA this cannot be confirmed. From germline, CDR1 is SEHNR and CDR2 FQNEAQ (reference sequence). This CDR3 contains 14 residues.

This chain links TRBV2 with TRBJ1-6. Germline V gene lookup returns CDR1 SNHLY and CDR2 FYNNEI. CDR3 length: 16 amino acids. The CDR3 is CASSLELTGFNSPLHF.

The rearrangement uses TRBV10-3 and TRBJ2-1; TCRdb gives TRBD1 as the D gene, but with no DNA this cannot be confirmed. The CDR3 spans 14 residues. Germline-derived CDR1 and CDR2 are ENHRY and SYGVKD. The CDR3 sequence is CAISEGVTRVEQFF.

The rearrangement links TRBV20-1 to TRBJ2-3; TCRdb names TRBD1, which stays unverified in the absence of DNA. CDR3 size: 16 residues. CDR1 is DFQATT, CDR2 SNEGSKA, per germline (reference sequence). CDR3 sequence: CSFLYARSAGTDTQYF.

Here the CDR3 reads CASRRHGGSGEKLFF. The genes are TRBV6-5 and TRBJ1-4; absent DNA, TCRdb's TRBD1 call cannot be checked. Germline loops: CDR1 MNHEY, CDR2 SVGAGI. This CDR3 has 15 amino acids.

V gene TRBV12-3 or TRBV12-4 combines with J gene TRBJ1-6. CDR3 length: 13 residues. The CDR3 reads CASSSFQVSPLHF.

This chain links TRBV5-4 with TRBJ2-3; checking the TCRdb D call of TRBD2 is not possible without DNA. The CDR3 is 15 residues long. The germline CDR1 and CDR2 sequences are SGHNT and YYREEE (reference sequence). The CDR3 loop reads CASSAGLVRTDTQYF.

The chain is built from TRBV12-3 or TRBV12-4 and TRBJ1-6; TCRdb outputs TRBD1, but without DNA this stays unchecked. The length of the CDR3 is 15 residues. The CDR3 sequence: CASRADRDYNSPLHF.

V gene TRBV9 combines with J gene TRBJ1-2. The CDR3 is made up of 13 amino acids. Per the germline V gene, CDR1 is SGDLS and CDR2 is YYNGEE. The CDR3 sequence is CASSPGPPYGYTF.

This chain connects TRBV24-1 to TRBJ2-2; TCRdb indicates TRBD2, and absent DNA this call remains unverified. Germline lookup yields CDR1 KGHDR and CDR2 SFDVKD. The CDR3 runs to 17 residues. CDR3 in amino acids: CATSAWTQLGGTGELFF.

The chain recombines TRBV12-3 or TRBV12-4 with TRBJ2-5; TCRdb proposes TRBD2, but this gene call is untestable without DNA. This CDR3 spans 15 amino acids. The CDR3 is CASRPGTSGGETQYF.

The chain recombines TRBV20-1 with TRBJ2-5; lacking DNA, the TRBD2 call made by TCRdb goes unchecked. CDR1 and CDR2 (germline): DFQATT, SNEGSKA (reference sequence). This CDR3 is built from 17 residues. CDR3: CSAHTYQGLADQETQYF.

The chain employs TRBV4-1 and TRBJ2-7; TCRdb calls TRBD2, which cannot be checked without DNA. This CDR3 comprises 16 residues. Germline V lookup: CDR1 MGHRA, CDR2 YSYEKL. CDR3: CASSQRWTSGRTEQYF.

The chain recombines TRBV5-6 with TRBJ1-2; TCRdb reports TRBD1, a call that lacks DNA to check it against. The CDR3 is 14 residues long. CDR1 and CDR2 from the germline V gene are SGHDT and YYEEEE. The CDR3 loop reads CASSLGQGYYGYTF.

The chain links TRBV20-1 to TRBJ2-3; TCRdb indicates TRBD1, and absent DNA this call remains unverified. CDR1 and CDR2 (germline): DFQATT, SNEGSKA (reference sequence). The CDR3 covers 17 residues. The CDR3 loop reads CSARPIPGRLVTDTQYF.

The rearrangement links TRBV10-3 to TRBJ1-5. The CDR3 is 14 amino acids. The germline CDR1 and CDR2 sequences are ENHRY and SYGVKD. CDR3 in amino acids: CAISESVWGQPQHF.

The V call is TRBV12-5, the J call TRBJ2-7. The germline gives CDR1 LGHNT, CDR2 FRNRAP. The length of the CDR3 is 13 residues. Here the CDR3 reads CASGLGGLYEQYF. Combining the CDR3 with reference TRBV12-5 and TRBJ2-7 gives the whole variable domain DARVTQTPRHKVTEMGQEVTMRCQPILGHNTVFWYRQTMMQGLELLAYFRNRAPLDDSGMPKDRFSAEMPDATLATLKIQPSEPRDSAVYFCASGLGGLYEQYFGPGTRLTVT.

The chain joins TRBV29-1 to TRBJ2-3. The V gene's germline CDR1 is SQVTM and CDR2 ANQGSEA. This CDR3 contains 13 residues. CDR3 protein: CSVGRGQSDTQYF.

The chain links TRBV3-1 to TRBJ2-2; checking the TCRdb D call of TRBD1 is not possible without DNA. The CDR3 sequence is 14 residues long. Germline loops: CDR1 LGHDT, CDR2 YNNKEL (reference sequence). The CDR3 spells CASSQGGRAGELFF.

The chain employs TRBV14 and TRBJ2-1; TCRdb designates TRBD1, a call that cannot be tested without DNA. This CDR3 spans 15 amino acids. From germline, CDR1 is SGHDN and CDR2 FVKESK. The CDR3 protein is CASSAWTGGGSEQFF.

The chain employs TRBV30 and TRBJ1-2; TCRdb lists TRBD1, though no DNA is available to test this call. Germline assignment: CDR1 GTSNPN and CDR2 SVGIG (reference sequence). The CDR3 runs to 12 residues. CDR3 sequence: CAWKFRGIGYTF.

The rearrangement joins TRBV5-1 to TRBJ2-7; TCRdb outputs TRBD1, but without DNA this stays unchecked. Germline V gene sequence: CDR1 SGHRS, CDR2 YFSETQ. The CDR3 totals 14 residues. CDR3 sequence reads: CASSLVGGRNEQYF.

The chain recombines TRBV6-2 or TRBV6-3 with TRBJ2-2; TCRdb's D call of TRBD2 is untestable without DNA. Germline V CDR1 and CDR2: MNHEY, SVGEGT. The CDR3 has 14 residues. The CDR3 is CASGRLASTGELFF.

J is TRBJ1-6 and V is TRBV7-6. CDR3 length equals 14 residues. Germline loops: CDR1 SGHVS, CDR2 FNYEAQ. CDR3 in amino acids: CASSLLRGNSPLHF.